These 25 T cell receptor beta chains were sequenced from one sample in a study of brain T cells in children with intractable seizures. Time point given: blood from clinic visit 5 months post-surgery; TSC patient then seizure free. TCRdb's table, derived via immunoSEQ multiplex PCR, lists solely in-frame clones and lacks some. The sample shows about 320,000 clones, 85% to 95% of them seen only once. The sequences come from peripheral blood, collected less than 6 months after surgery. These receptors came from a boy under three years old with tuberous sclerosis and intractable seizures.

The chain joins TRBV9 to TRBJ1-4; perhaps TRBD1 as D (5 bases). The CDR3 consists of 18 residues. CDR1 and CDR2 (germline): SGDLS, YYNGEE. With 3 bases removed from V and 0 bases from J, the gap between germline ends came to 18 bases. The CDR3 spells CASSALGRGPATNEKLFF. CDR3 DNA: TGTGCCAGCAGCGCGCTGGGGAGGGGACCCGCAACTAATGAAAAACTGTTTTTT.

V gene TRBV19 combines with J gene TRBJ2-1, with D perhaps TRBD1 (6 bases). The CDR3 runs 16 residues. Trimming left V 7 bases short and J 8 bases short, with 24 bases between. Per germline, CDR1 LNHDA and CDR2 SQIVND (reference sequence). The CDR3 DNA is TGTGCCAGTACCATTAGAGGGTGGACAGCCAACCATGAGCAGTTCTTC. Amino acid sequence: CASTIRGWTANHEQFF. Full variable domain (remainder filled in from reference TRBV19 and TRBJ2-1): DGGITQSPKYLFRKEGQNVTLSCEQNLNHDAMYWYRQDPGQGLRLIYYSQIVNDFQKGDIAEGYSVSREKKESFPLTVTSAQKNPTAFYLCASTIRGWTANHEQFFGPGTRLTVL.

The table lists this clone with a count of one. The CDR3 here is CASRGGGITGQYF. In nucleotides, the CDR3 is TGTGCCAGCAGGGGAGGGGGCATCACGGGGCAGTACTTC. V is TRBV28 and J is TRBJ2-7; D possibly uses TRBD1 or TRBD2 (7 bases each). Per germline, CDR1 MDHEN and CDR2 SYDVKM. The length of the CDR3 is 13 residues. The ends were cut back, 6 bases at V and 9 bases at J, with 18 bases in the middle.

The chain combines TRBV6-6 with TRBJ1-5; perhaps TRBD1 as D (6 bases). V was cut by 6 bases and J by 0 bases, with 12 bases left in between. The CDR3 length is 15 residues. CDR1 is MNHNY and CDR2 is SVGAGI in the germline V gene (reference sequence). The CDR3 bases are TGTGCCAGCAGCCCCGACAGGTTTAGCAATCAGCCCCAGCATTTT. Translating it yields CASSPDRFSNQPQHF.

The CDR3 coding sequence is TGTGCCAGTAGTCCGGGACTAGACACATACGAGCAGTACTTC. This encodes CASSPGLDTYEQYF. The J gene is TRBJ2-7, the V gene TRBV19; 8 bases are a match to TRBD2. The V and J ends lost 5 bases and 4 bases, in that order; junction bases with no gene match: 7. Germline loops: CDR1 LNHDA, CDR2 SQIVND (reference sequence). The CDR3 sequence is 14 residues long.

The chain recombines TRBV4-1 with TRBJ2-7; possibly TRBD1 or TRBD2 for D (5 bases each). Germline values: CDR1 MGHRA, CDR2 YSYEKL. The CDR3 consists of 12 residues. Trimming took off 0 bases at V and 6 bases at J, with 6 bases between the two ends. CDR3 region: CASSQDGGEQYF. The CDR3, as DNA: TGCGCCAGCAGCCAAGATGGGGGCGAGCAGTACTTC.

The chain couples TRBV6-5 to TRBJ2-2, with D hard to call. This CDR3 has 13 amino acids. The V and J ends lost 7 bases and 7 bases respectively, with 13 bases between them. The germline gives CDR1 MNHEY, CDR2 SVGAGI. The CDR3 sequence: CASTHILGGELFF. The CDR3 coding sequence is TGTGCCAGCACCCATATCCTGGGCGGGGAGCTGTTTTTT.

J is TRBJ2-1 and V is TRBV6-6; 8 bases line up with TRBD1. V was pared by 6 bases and J by 3 bases, with 7 bases of the junction left unmatched. Germline-derived CDR1 and CDR2 are MNHNY and SVGAGI (reference sequence). There are 15 residues in the CDR3. CDR3 sequence reads: CASSSGGADYNEQFF. CDR3 sequence (DNA): TGTGCCAGCAGCTCAGGGGGCGCGGACTACAATGAGCAGTTCTTC.

This clone was detected once. The gene calls are TRBV28 and TRBJ2-5, with D uncertain. The CDR3 runs to 13 residues. V was cut by 6 bases and J by 4 bases, with 12 bases left in between. Germline V gene sequence: CDR1 MDHEN, CDR2 SYDVKM. The CDR3 here is CASRNSDLETQYF. The CDR3 bases are TGTGCCAGCAGAAACAGTGATTTAGAGACCCAGTACTTC.

The chain couples TRBV11-2 to TRBJ1-2, with D unresolved. V shed 5 bases and J shed 4 bases, with 8 bases lying between them. This CDR3 region has 12 residues. Germline V gene sequence: CDR1 SGHAT, CDR2 FQNNGV. The CDR3 region has the DNA TGTGCCAGCAGCGAGGACGTCTATGGCTACACCTTC. Amino acids: CASSEDVYGYTF.

The chain carries TRBV11-2 and TRBJ1-1; TRBD1 aligns across 9 bases. The V and J ends lost 5 bases and 7 bases, in that order; junction bases with no gene match: 11. The CDR3 consists of 15 residues. From germline, CDR1 is SGHAT and CDR2 FQNNGV. The CDR3, as DNA: TGTGCCAGCAGCCCATTTATGAGACAGGGGGATGAAGCTTTCTTT. Its protein is CASSPFMRQGDEAFF.

The chain employs TRBV5-1 and TRBJ2-3; D is undetermined. This CDR3 is built from 15 residues. Germline-derived CDR1 and CDR2 are SGHRS and YFSETQ. V lost 0 bases and J lost 2, with 10 bases in between. The CDR3 coding sequence is TGCGCCAGCAGCTTGGTTCCTGCGGTCACAGATACGCAGTATTTT. Translating it yields CASSLVPAVTDTQYF.

V usage is TRBV6-5 and J usage is TRBJ2-1; a possible D gene is TRBD2 (6 bases). Germline-derived CDR1 and CDR2 are MNHEY and SVGAGI. Trimming left V 10 bases short and J 3 bases short, with 19 bases between. This CDR3 is 15 amino acids long. CDR3 sequence reads: CATRRAGPIYNEQFF. CDR3 coding DNA: TGTGCCACCCGACGGGCGGGACCAATCTACAATGAGCAGTTCTTC.

V gene TRBV5-1 combines with J gene TRBJ2-3; possibly TRBD2 for D (5 bases). Germline-derived CDR1 and CDR2 are SGHRS and YFSETQ. This CDR3 has 15 residues. V was clipped by 0 bases and J by 1 base, with 9 bases between them. CDR3 region: CASSLAVSGTDTQYF. DNA for the CDR3: TGCGCCAGCAGCTTGGCCGTTAGCGGCACAGATACGCAGTATTTT.

The V and J genes are TRBV13 and TRBJ1-2; D gene ambiguous. Trimming left V 4 bases short and J 8 bases short, with 20 bases between. Per the germline V gene, CDR1 is PRHDT and CDR2 is FYEKMQ (reference sequence). The CDR3 extends over 15 amino acids. CDR3: CASSSRSLGAGGYTF. The DNA for the CDR3 is TGTGCCAGCAGCTCCCGCAGTTTAGGCGCGGGGGGCTACACCTTC.

This clone was recorded once. The genes are TRBV10-1 and TRBJ2-3, with TRBD1 matching 7 bases. Trimming took 6 bases from V and 0 from J; bases not matched to a gene: 3. CDR1 is WNHNN, CDR2 SYGVQD, per germline (reference sequence). The CDR3 is made up of 14 amino acids. CDR3 sequence: CASRSGQSTDTQYF. The DNA of the CDR3 is TGCGCCAGCAGATCGGGACAGAGCACAGATACGCAGTATTTT.

The chain uses TRBV9 and TRBJ2-7, with 7 bases that match TRBD2. V dropped 3 bases and J dropped 7; count of bases not matched to a gene: 13. The CDR3 length is 15 residues. Looked up from germline, CDR1 is SGDLS and CDR2 is YYNGEE. The CDR3 loop is CASSATAGLSSEQYF. The CDR3 DNA sequence: TGTGCCAGCAGCGCAACAGCGGGATTGTCTTCGGAGCAGTACTTC.

The chain links TRBV7-9 to TRBJ1-1, with 9 bases that match TRBD1. CDR1 SEHNR and CDR2 FQNEAQ come from the germline V gene (reference sequence). The trim removed 5 bases at V and 5 bases at J, leaving 9 bases unmatched. This CDR3 is built from 15 residues. The CDR3 DNA is TGTGCCAGCAGCAAGAACAGGGGGCCAGGGACTGAAGCTTTCTTT. Translation gives CASSKNRGPGTEAFF. Full variable domain (rest looked up from reference TRBV7-9 and TRBJ1-1): DTGVSQNPRHKITKRGQNVTFRCDPISEHNRLYWYRQTLGQGPEFLTYFQNEAQLEKSRLLSDRFSAERPKGSFSTLEIQRTEQGDSAMYLCASSKNRGPGTEAFFGQGTRLTVV.

The chain has TRBV4-1 and TRBJ1-2; maybe TRBD1 (6 bases). CDR1 and CDR2 (germline): MGHRA, YSYEKL. The V end was cut by 4 bases, the J end by 0 bases, with 12 bases between. The CDR3 runs 15 residues. CDR3 nucleotide sequence: TGCGCCAGCAGCCCCCGGACAGTCCCTAACTATGGCTACACCTTC. Translation: CASSPRTVPNYGYTF.

The CDR3 loop reads CASSRTIYGYTF. As DNA, the CDR3 is TGTGCCAGCAGTAGGACAATCTATGGCTACACCTTC. J is TRBJ1-2 and V is TRBV28, with D perhaps matching TRBD1 (5 bases). This CDR3 region has 12 residues. Trimming shortened V by 5 bases and J by 4 bases, and 8 bases separated the two germline ends. The V gene's germline CDR1 is MDHEN and CDR2 SYDVKM.

For this clone: The same CDR3 also results from other DNA sequences found in this sample. CDR3 residues: CASSVVRNTEAFF. The CDR3 coding sequence is TGTGCCAGCAGCGTAGTAAGGAACACTGAAGCTTTCTTT. This sequence joins TRBV9 and TRBJ1-1; D uncertain. Trimming removed 0 bases from V and 1 base from J, with 4 bases in between. Germline V gene data show CDR1 as SGDLS and CDR2 as YYNGEE. The CDR3 is 13 amino acids.

V and J are TRBV7-9 and TRBJ1-1; 9 nucleotides align to TRBD1. CDR1 is SEHNR, CDR2 FQNEAQ, per germline (reference sequence). Losses at the gene ends were 1 base for V and 8 bases for J; bases not matched to a gene: 5. This CDR3 has 14 amino acids. CDR3: CASSLEGQGSEAFF. The DNA of the CDR3 is TGTGCCAGCAGCTTAGAGGGACAGGGTAGCGAAGCTTTCTTT.

The J gene is TRBJ2-7, the V gene TRBV13, with a possible D match to TRBD2 (6 bases). Deletions cut 5 bases from V and 3 bases from J, with 11 bases between. Germline CDR1 is PRHDT and CDR2 is FYEKMQ (reference sequence). There are 13 residues in the CDR3. The CDR3 nucleotides are TGTGCCAGCAGCACGGGAGCCTTCTACGAGCAGTACTTC. Residues: CASSTGAFYEQYF.

The chain links TRBV7-2 to TRBJ2-7, with 9 bases identical to TRBD1. The CDR3 length is 14 residues. J was trimmed by 4 bases and V by 4 bases; bases with no gene match: 5. CDR1 is SGHTA and CDR2 is FQGNSA in the germline V gene. The CDR3, as DNA: TGTGCCAGCAGCTATGGGACAGGGCTATACGAGCAGTACTTC. Protein product: CASSYGTGLYEQYF.

The genes are TRBV12-5 and TRBJ2-5, with 9 bases fitting TRBD1. The CDR3 is 16 residues long. CDR1 and CDR2 (germline): LGHNT, FRNRAP. J gave up 1 base and V 1 base, and 4 bases lay outside the gene matches. The CDR3 here is CASGLGQGGIQETQYF. The CDR3 DNA reads TGTGCTAGTGGTTTGGGACAGGGGGGCATCCAAGAGACCCAGTACTTC.